These 22 T cell receptor beta chains came from one sample sequenced in a study of control samples from healthy donors and cancer patients. Method: immunoSEQ multiplex PCR; TCRdb's copy keeps in-frame clones and lacks some. The top ten hold around 30% of the sample, which has roughly 73,000 clones, around 82% seen once. The sequenced material came from blood. The receptor source for this set is a man aged 50 to 60 in good health.

The V gene is TRBV19, the J gene TRBJ1-2; D gene unclear. The CDR3 is 12 amino acids. Trimming left V 2 bases short and J 4 bases short, with 5 bases between. The V gene's germline CDR1 is LNHDA and CDR2 SQIVND (reference sequence). The CDR3 DNA is TGTGCCAGTAGTATAATTCCCTATGGCTACACCTTC. The encoded protein is CASSIIPYGYTF.

CDR3 sequence (DNA): TGTGCCAGCAGCTTGGGACTGCCCGGTGAGCAGTTCTTC. Protein: CASSLGLPGEQFF. The chain combines TRBV5-4 with TRBJ2-1; no clear D gene. Germline V gives CDR1 SGHNT, CDR2 YYREEE (reference sequence). Trimming left V 0 bases short and J 9 bases short, with 10 bases between. The CDR3 has 13 amino acids.

The chain recombines TRBV10-3 with TRBJ1-1; no clear D gene. CDR3 length: 14 residues. CDR1 ENHRY and CDR2 SYGVKD come from the germline V gene. Trimming left V 2 bases short and J 3 bases short, with 10 bases between. Written as DNA, the CDR3 is TGTGCCATCAGTGAGGAGGCAGGCGACACTGAAGCTTTCTTT. The encoded protein is CAISEEAGDTEAFF.

The chain joins TRBV5-1 to TRBJ1-1, with 8 bases fitting TRBD1. V gave up 4 bases and J gave up 3 bases; unmatched junction bases: 5. Germline V gives CDR1 SGHRS, CDR2 YFSETQ. The CDR3 sequence is 14 residues long. The CDR3 loop is CASSPGQAHTEAFF. The CDR3 DNA sequence: TGCGCCAGCAGCCCGGGACAGGCCCACACTGAAGCTTTCTTT.

The chain combines TRBV12-1 with TRBJ1-5; the table's D call, TRBD1, has no DNA check behind it. TRBV12-1 has pseudogene status. There are 17 residues in the CDR3. CDR3 region: CASSPNTGHSSNQPQHF. Here the CDR3 DNA reads TGTGCCAGCAGCCCTAATACGGGACACAGTAGCAATCAGCCCCAGCATTTT.

V is TRBV28 and J is TRBJ1-5, with D unclear. V lost 10 bases to trimming and J lost 3 bases, with 16 bases between them. CDR1 and CDR2 from the germline V gene are MDHEN and SYDVKM. The CDR3 loop spans 14 amino acids. CDR3 coding DNA: TGTGCCACCGTCGGAGGGCGGGTCAATCAGCCCCAGCATTTT. Translated: CATVGGRVNQPQHF.

The chain has TRBV5-5 and TRBJ1-4; no definite D call. The CDR3 runs 15 residues. Germline V gives CDR1 SGHKS, CDR2 YYEKEE (reference sequence). V lost 3 bases to trimming and J lost 8 bases, with 17 bases between them. The CDR3 reads CASSSQRGSREKLFF. The CDR3 DNA is TGTGCCAGCAGCTCGCAACGTGGCAGCCGAGAAAAACTGTTTTTT.

The V gene is TRBV6-6, the J gene TRBJ2-5; TRBD1 agrees at 8 bases. Unmatched junction bases numbered 7, after V lost 5 bases and J lost 5 bases. CDR3 length: 14 residues. Germline lookup yields CDR1 MNHNY and CDR2 SVGAGI (reference sequence). CDR3 sequence: CASSPRDRRETQYF. Here the CDR3 DNA reads TGTGCCAGCAGTCCCCGGGACAGGAGGGAGACCCAGTACTTC.

The genes are TRBV19 and TRBJ1-5; possible D gene TRBD1, 6 bases. Trimming took off 7 bases at V and 3 bases at J, with 13 bases between the two ends. Per the germline V gene, CDR1 is LNHDA and CDR2 is SQIVND (reference sequence). The CDR3 is made up of 14 amino acids. The CDR3 here is CASNRQDPNQPQHF. Here the CDR3 DNA reads TGTGCCAGTAACCGACAGGACCCCAATCAGCCCCAGCATTTT.

The J gene is TRBJ1-1, the V gene TRBV5-1; D is unclear. The V gene lost 5 bases and the J gene lost 5 bases, with 16 bases spanning the gap. The CDR3 loop spans 14 amino acids. The germline V gene encodes CDR1 SGHRS and CDR2 YFSETQ. The CDR3 sequence: CASSFGRTGTEAFF. Here the CDR3 DNA reads TGCGCCAGCAGTTTCGGACGGACGGGGACTGAAGCTTTCTTT.

This chain uses TRBV4-1 with TRBJ1-5; 8 bases match TRBD1. With V trimmed by 2 bases and J by 9 bases, 6 bases remained unmatched. The V gene's germline CDR1 is MGHRA and CDR2 YSYEKL. The length of the CDR3 is 14 residues. The CDR3 region is CASSQPDGTGPQHF. CDR3 nucleotides: TGCGCCAGCAGCCAACCGGACGGGACAGGGCCCCAGCATTTT.

The chain recombines TRBV29-1 with TRBJ2-3, with D possibly being TRBD2 (5 bases). There are 12 residues in the CDR3. Looked up from germline, CDR1 is SQVTM and CDR2 is ANQGSEA. V was cut by 4 bases and J by 8 bases, with 13 bases left in between. The CDR3 here is CSVGTAPGTQYF. CDR3 nucleotides: TGCAGCGTTGGGACTGCCCCGGGTACGCAGTATTTT.

V and J are TRBV30 and TRBJ1-3; D is uncertain. CDR3 length: 13 amino acids. Germline CDR1 reads GTSNPN; CDR2 reads SVGIG (reference sequence). Trimming took off 8 bases at V and 1 base at J, with 12 bases between the two ends. CDR3 in amino acids: CAQWVLSGNTIYF. The CDR3 region has the DNA TGTGCCCAATGGGTACTATCTGGAAACACCATATATTTT. The full variable domain, completed using reference TRBV30 and TRBJ1-3, is SQTIHQWPATLVQPVGSPLSLECTVEGTSNPNLYWYRQAAGRGLQLLFYSVGIGQISSEVPQNLSASRPQDRQFILSSKKLLLSDSGFYLCAQWVLSGNTIYFGEGSWLTVV.

The genes are TRBV16 and TRBJ2-2, with TRBD1 as a possible D gene (5 bases). CDR1 and CDR2 from the germline V gene are KGHSY and FQNENV. Trimming removed 4 bases at V and 4 bases at J, with 7 bases between. The CDR3 contains 13 residues. The CDR3 loop is CASSPRGTGELFF. As DNA, the CDR3 is TGTGCCAGCAGCCCAAGGGGCACCGGGGAGCTGTTTTTT.

The chain employs TRBV9 and TRBJ2-1; TRBD2 aligns across 9 bases. The CDR3 consists of 15 residues. Per the germline V gene, CDR1 is SGDLS and CDR2 is YYNGEE. The junction had 6 bases not matched to a gene; V was cut back by 0 bases and J by 8 bases. The CDR3 DNA follows: TGTGCCAGCAGCGTAGCGGCGGGGGGGCCCGATGAGCAGTTCTTC. It encodes CASSVAAGGPDEQFF.

V gene TRBV9 combines with J gene TRBJ2-7, with 13 bases fitting TRBD2. The CDR3 contains 15 residues. The V gene's germline CDR1 is SGDLS and CDR2 YYNGEE. V lost 7 bases to trimming and J lost 3 bases; unmatched junction nucleotides: 7. This CDR3 reads CASSRTSGGFYEQYF. The CDR3 nucleotides read TGTGCCAGCTCACGGACTAGCGGGGGATTCTACGAGCAGTACTTC. The whole variable domain, filled in from reference TRBV9 and TRBJ2-7, reads DSGVTQTPKHLITATGQRVTLRCSPRSGDLSVYWYQQSLDQGLQFLIQYYNGEERAKGNILERFSAQQFPDLHSELNLSSLELGDSALYFCASSRTSGGFYEQYFGPGTRLTVT.

This chain links TRBV6-5 with TRBJ1-6; the match to TRBD1 covers 9 bases. CDR1 and CDR2 (germline): MNHEY, SVGAGI. V lost 2 bases, J lost 7 bases, and 0 bases stayed unmatched. The CDR3 length is 14 residues. As DNA, the CDR3 is TGTGCCAGCAGTTACGGGACAGGGAATTCACCCCTCCACTTT. Translated, it gives CASSYGTGNSPLHF.

The rearrangement links TRBV27 to TRBJ1-1, with no clear D. This CDR3 region has 14 residues. Germline CDR1 and CDR2: MNHEY and SMNVEV (reference sequence). Trimming left V 3 bases short and J 0 bases short, with 8 bases between. The DNA of the CDR3 is TGTGCCAGCAGTTTTGTCAACATGAACACTGAAGCTTTCTTT. This encodes CASSFVNMNTEAFF.

The chain couples TRBV6-1 to TRBJ1-5; D ambiguous. V was trimmed by 2 bases and J by 4 bases, leaving 6 bases between them. The germline V gene has CDR1 MNHNS and CDR2 SASEGT. CDR3 length: 13 residues. The DNA for the CDR3 is TGTGCCAGCAGTGAAAGGCTAAATCAGCCCCAGCATTTT. Encoded protein: CASSERLNQPQHF.

The chain links TRBV27 to TRBJ2-2; perhaps TRBD2 as D (6 bases). Germline CDR1 and CDR2: MNHEY and SMNVEV (reference sequence). V lost 7 bases and J lost 5, with 20 bases in between. The CDR3 spans 16 residues. The CDR3, as DNA: TGTGCCAGCATTCCTATCCCGGGAGAGGTGACCGGGGAGCTGTTTTTT. Its protein product is CASIPIPGEVTGELFF.

The rearrangement links TRBV10-1 to TRBJ2-3; 10 positions agree with TRBD2. CDR3 length: 16 amino acids. V gave up 7 bases and J gave up 0 bases; unmatched junction bases: 7. Germline-derived CDR1 and CDR2 are WNHNN and SYGVQD (reference sequence). The CDR3 reads CASIIPSGGSTDTQYF. CDR3 nucleotide sequence: TGCGCCAGCATCATCCCTAGCGGGGGAAGCACAGATACGCAGTATTTT.

The CDR3 protein is CASSPRTIGEQFF. In DNA form, the CDR3 reads TGTGCCAGCAGCCCAAGGACGATTGGTGAGCAGTTCTTC. The chain combines TRBV14 with TRBJ2-1; D gene unclear. The germline V and J ends were trimmed by 4 bases and 9 bases, with 13 bases remaining between them. Germline V gene lookup returns CDR1 SGHDN and CDR2 FVKESK. This CDR3 contains 13 residues.